The clone carrying this T cell receptor beta chain was seen at least ten times. Its antigen is undetermined. Both ends of each TCR cDNA library bore sample-specific barcodes. MiXCR, run by TCRdb on the 5' RACE reads, gives a single entry per CDR3 protein. Of roughly 340,000 distinct CDR3 sequences in the sample, roughly 27% were seen once. V lost 4 bases, J lost 5 bases, and 23 bases lay in between. Germline assignment: CDR1 MNHEY and CDR2 SVGAGI. The CDR3 contains 17 residues. The data belong to a study of identical twins' blood T cells. On the study more broadly: About 12 libraries, six alpha and six beta, gave 50 million to 55 million reads.

Study outcomes and limitations: Top TCRbeta clonotypes were shared more with twin than unrelated donors. Shared CDR3 clonotype counts tracked mainly the product of cloneset sizes.

The sequenced sample was PBMCs. The sequence derives from a woman between 18 and 50 years old in good health. V gene TRBV6-5 combines with J gene TRBJ1-2; no clear D. The CDR3 loop is CASSSSAGPRPNYGYTF. The CDR3 DNA is TGTGCCAGCAGTTCCTCAGCCGGACCAAGGCCCAATTATGGCTACACCTTC.